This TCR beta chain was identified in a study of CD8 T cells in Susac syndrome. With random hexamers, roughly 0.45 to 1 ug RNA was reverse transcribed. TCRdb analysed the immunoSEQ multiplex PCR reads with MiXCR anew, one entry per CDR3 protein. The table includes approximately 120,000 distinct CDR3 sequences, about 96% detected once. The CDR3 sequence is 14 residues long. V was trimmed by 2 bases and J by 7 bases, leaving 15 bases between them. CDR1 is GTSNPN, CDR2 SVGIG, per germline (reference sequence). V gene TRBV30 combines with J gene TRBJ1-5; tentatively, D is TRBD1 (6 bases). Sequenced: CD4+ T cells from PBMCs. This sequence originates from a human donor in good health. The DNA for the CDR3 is TGTGCCTGGAGTTTATTTCAGGGGTACCAGCCCCAGCATTTT. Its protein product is CAWSLFQGYQPQHF.